Detailed here is one T cell receptor beta chain. This sample stems from a study of patients and donors after allogeneic stem cell transplantation. In TCRdb, the RT-PCR reads were re-called with MiXCR into one record per CDR3 protein. The sample includes 920,000 or so distinct CDR3 sequences, over 15% of them seen just once. This TCR was recovered from a human donor who was either an allogeneic HSCT recipient or a stem cell or donor lymphocyte infusion donor (not recorded which). It is not recorded whose cells these are; they may come from a transplant donor. The sample comprised blood, either unsorted or a sorted T cell fraction (not recorded which).

CDR3 DNA: TGCAGTGCTAGAGACGATAAAGGGGTACAGAAATTTTACGAGCAGTACTTC. Encoded protein: CSARDDKGVQKFYEQYF. The chain uses TRBV20-1 and TRBJ2-7, with D possibly being TRBD1 (5 bases). V was trimmed by 0 bases and J by 4 bases, leaving 22 bases between them. The CDR3 extends over 17 amino acids. Per the germline V gene, CDR1 is DFQATT and CDR2 is SNEGSKA (reference sequence).